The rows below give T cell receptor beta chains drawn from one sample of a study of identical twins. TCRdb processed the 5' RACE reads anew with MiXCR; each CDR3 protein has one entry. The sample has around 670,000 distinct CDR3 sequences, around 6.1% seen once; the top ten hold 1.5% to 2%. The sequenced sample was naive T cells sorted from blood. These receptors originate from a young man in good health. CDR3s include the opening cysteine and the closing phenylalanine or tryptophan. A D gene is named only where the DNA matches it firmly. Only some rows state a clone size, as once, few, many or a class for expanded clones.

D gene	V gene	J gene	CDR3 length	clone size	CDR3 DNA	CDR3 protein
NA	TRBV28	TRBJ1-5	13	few	TGTGCCAGTGGCGTGAGGGGCAATCAGCCCCAGCATTTT	CASGVRGNQPQHF
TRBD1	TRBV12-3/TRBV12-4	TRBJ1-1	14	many	TGTGCCAGCAGTTTCCACAGGGGGGGGCCTGAAGCTTTCTTT	CASSFHRGGPEAFF
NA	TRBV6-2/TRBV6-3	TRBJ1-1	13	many	TGTGCCAGCAGTTACAATCAGCCCACTGAAGCTTTCTTT	CASSYNQPTEAFF
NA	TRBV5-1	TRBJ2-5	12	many	TGTGCCAGCAGTTTAGCAGAAGAGACCCAGTACTTC	CASSLAEETQYF
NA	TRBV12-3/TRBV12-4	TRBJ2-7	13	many	TGTGCCAGCAGCCTATCCCAGGGTGGCGGGCAGTACTTC	CASSLSQGGGQYF
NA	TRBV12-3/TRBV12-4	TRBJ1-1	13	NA	TGTGCCAGCTCTTACCCGGGTTTCACTGAAGCTTTCTTT	CASSYPGFTEAFF
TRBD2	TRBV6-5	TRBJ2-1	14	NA	TGTGCCAGCAGTTTGGGGGGAGGGGACAATGAGCAGTTCTTC	CASSLGGGDNEQFF
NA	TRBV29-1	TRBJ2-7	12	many	TGCAGCGTTGAGACCGCCGCCTACGAGCAGTACTTC	CSVETAAYEQYF
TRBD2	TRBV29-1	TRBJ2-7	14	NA	TGCAGCGTTGAAAAGCGGGAGAGCTCCTACGAGCAGTACTTC	CSVEKRESSYEQYF
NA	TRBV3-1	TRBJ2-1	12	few	TGTGCCAGCAGCCAAGTCTGGCATGAGCAGTTCTTC	CASSQVWHEQFF
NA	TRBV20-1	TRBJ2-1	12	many	TGCAGTGCTAGCCGGGCCCGCGGCGAGCAGATCTTC	CSASRARGEQIF
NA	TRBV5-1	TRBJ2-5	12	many	TGCGCCAGCAGCTACGAACAAGAGACCCAGTACTTC	CASSYEQETQYF
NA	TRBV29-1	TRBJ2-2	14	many	TGCAGCGTTGAAGGGGACCACCTCACCGGGGAGCTGTTTTTT	CSVEGDHLTGELFF
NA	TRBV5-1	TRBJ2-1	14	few	TGCGCCAGCAGCTTGGTTGGGGAAAACAATGAGCAGTTCTTC	CASSLVGENNEQFF
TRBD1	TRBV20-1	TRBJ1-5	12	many	TGCAGTAGGCAGGGGGCAGGTCAGCCCCAGCATTTT	CSRQGAGQPQHF
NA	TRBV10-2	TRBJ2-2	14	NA	TGCGCCAGCCTCGGGTTGGGGAACACCGGGGAGCTGTTTTTT	CASLGLGNTGELFF
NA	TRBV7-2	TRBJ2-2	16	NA	TGTGCCAGCAGCTTAATGTCAGGGATAAACACCGGGGAGCTGTTTTTT	CASSLMSGINTGELFF